This T cell receptor beta chain is from a study of vaccination and CD4 T cells after COVID-19. Treatment denoted: roughly 11-day PBMC culture with coronavirus spike peptide pools or control peptides (ViraFEST assay). Antigen-specific T cells were expanded with peptide pools by ViraFEST, and TCRs were then sequenced. The CDR3 contains 15 residues. Germline CDR1 is MNHEY and CDR2 is SMNVEV (reference sequence). Losses at the gene ends were 3 bases for V and 7 bases for J; bases not matched to a gene: 7. About this clonotype itself: Antigen unknown.

Sequencing of cultured CD4+ T cell DNA used the Oncomine TCR Beta short-read assay. TCRdb fed the PCR reads into MiXCR, producing one record per CDR3 protein. The data show 15,000 to 25,000 distinct CDR3 sequences, with approximately 50% seen just once and about 10% held by the top ten. V gene TRBV27 combines with J gene TRBJ1-2; 11 bases line up with TRBD1. This receptor was identified in a human donor who had recovered from COVID-19. The sample was CD4+ T cells from blood, cultured in vitro. This CDR3 reads CASSLVLGQGVGYTF. The CDR3 DNA is TGTGCCAGCAGTTTGGTATTGGGACAGGGGGTTGGCTACACCTTC.